The following is a TCR beta chain sequence with its context. The antigen is not known. These data belong to a study of CD8+ T cells in alopecia areata. Study-level findings and limits: Scalp clonality and expanded CD8+ clones among the top 100 were significantly decreased by tofacitinib.

RNA, once extracted, was reverse transcribed into cDNA for use as the sequencing template. Sequencing was performed with immunoSEQ multiplex PCR; in TCRdb, only in-frame clones are kept and a portion is missing. The sample lists fewer than 250,000 clones; less than 45% were seen once. Treatment specified: oral pan-JAK inhibitor, 5-10 mg twice daily. Trimming removed 2 bases from V and 3 bases from J, with 6 bases in between. CDR3 length: 13 amino acids. Per the germline V gene, CDR1 is MNHEY and CDR2 is SVGAGI. This material consisted of CD4+ T cells sorted from blood, taken at approximately week 36, from a patient treated with tofacitinib. This chain uses TRBV6-5 with TRBJ2-3, with no clear D. This receptor was identified in a human donor with alopecia areata. CDR3 protein: CASSYRVTDTQYF. DNA of the CDR3: TGTGCCAGCAGTTACAGGGTGACAGATACGCAGTATTTT.